A single sample gave rise to the 23 T cell receptor beta chains below, sequenced in a study of blood T cell repertoires in COVID-19. The assay was immunoSEQ multiplex PCR, and TCRdb's table has in-frame clones only and misses some. The repertoire holds fewer than 250,000 clones, with around four fifths as singletons. Material for sequencing was peripheral blood. These receptors were taken from a woman aged 60-75 years with active or convalescent COVID-19.

CDR3 sequence reads: CASSVVRGLNEKLFF. Here the CDR3 DNA reads TGTGCCAGCAGCGTAGTTAGGGGCCTGAATGAAAAACTGTTTTTT. The chain carries TRBV6-5 and TRBJ1-4, with D possibly being TRBD1 (5 bases). The V and J ends lost 6 bases and 5 bases respectively, with 16 bases between them. The V gene's germline CDR1 is MNHEY and CDR2 SVGAGI. The CDR3 is 15 residues long.

The gene calls are TRBV27 and TRBJ1-2; no clear D gene. Germline V gene data show CDR1 as MNHEY and CDR2 as SMNVEV (reference sequence). CDR3 length equals 14 residues. Trimming removed 6 bases at V and 8 bases at J, with 19 bases between. The CDR3 is CASSSAAVSGGYTF. The CDR3 DNA is TGTGCCAGCAGCTCGGCGGCCGTTAGCGGGGGCTACACCTTC.

Regarding this clone: Other DNA sequences of this sample code for an identical CDR3. J is TRBJ1-5 and V is TRBV6-5, with no clear D. This CDR3 contains 11 residues. V shed 5 bases and J shed 4 bases, with 3 bases lying between them. In germline, CDR1 is MNHEY, CDR2 SVGAGI. The CDR3 DNA reads as TGTGCCAGCAGTCTGAATCAGCCCCAGCATTTT. Translating gives CASSLNQPQHF.

The chain uses TRBV6-5 and TRBJ1-2, with 10 bases identical to TRBD1. The junction had 5 bases not matched to a gene; V was cut back by 0 bases and J by 4 bases. This CDR3 is built from 16 residues. CDR1 and CDR2 (germline): MNHEY, SVGAGI. The CDR3 bases are TGTGCCAGCAGTTACTCATCGGGACAGGGGAGCTATGGCTACACCTTC. As protein: CASSYSSGQGSYGYTF.

The chain has TRBV10-2 and TRBJ2-4; D is possibly TRBD1 (5 bases). V lost 5 bases, J lost 3 bases, and 14 bases lay in between. The CDR3 length is 15 residues. Looked up from germline, CDR1 is WSHSY and CDR2 is SAAADI. CDR3 sequence (DNA): TGCGCCAGCAGTCTGGGGCCGATGGGCAAAAACATTCAGTACTTC. This translates into CASSLGPMGKNIQYF.

The V gene is TRBV5-6, the J gene TRBJ1-5, with TRBD1 matching 9 bases. Germline V gene lookup returns CDR1 SGHDT and CDR2 YYEEEE. This CDR3 contains 15 residues. With 0 bases clipped from V and 6 bases from J, the junction kept 4 bases outside the gene matches. Written as DNA, the CDR3 is TGTGCCAGCAGCTTGGGTGGACAGGGGATTCAGCCCCAGCATTTT. Amino acid sequence: CASSLGGQGIQPQHF.

The chain is built from TRBV28 and TRBJ1-2; a weak D match, TRBD1 (6 bases). CDR1 and CDR2 (germline): MDHEN, SYDVKM. The CDR3 contains 14 residues. Trimming took off 6 bases at V and 4 bases at J, with 15 bases between the two ends. DNA for the CDR3: TGTGCCAGCAGCCCCGATGGACAGCTCTATGGCTACACCTTC. This codes for CASSPDGQLYGYTF.

CDR3: CASKSTGSNQPQHF. DNA for the CDR3: TGTGCCAGCAAATCAACAGGGAGCAATCAGCCCCAGCATTTT. This sequence joins TRBV6-5 and TRBJ1-5; possibly TRBD1 for D (6 bases). CDR3 length equals 14 residues. V was pared by 7 bases and J by 1 base, with 11 bases between. Germline CDR1 and CDR2: MNHEY and SVGAGI.

The rearrangement links TRBV6-2 or TRBV6-3 to TRBJ2-2; TRBD2 is a possible D gene (5 bases). The CDR3 covers 13 residues. CDR1 MNHEY and CDR2 SVGEGT come from the germline V gene. V lost 0 bases, J lost 6 bases, and 5 bases lay in between. CDR3 bases: TGTGCCAGCAGTTACTCTAGCGCCGGGGAGCTGTTTTTT. Protein: CASSYSSAGELFF.

This chain connects TRBV6-1 to TRBJ1-3; D gene uncertain. The germline gives CDR1 MNHNS, CDR2 SASEGT. V lost 0 bases to trimming and J lost 4 bases, with 4 bases between them. CDR3 length equals 13 residues. The CDR3 DNA reads as TGTGCCAGCAGTGAAGCCAGAGGAAACACCATATATTTT. Its protein product is CASSEARGNTIYF.

The gene calls are TRBV5-1 and TRBJ2-3, with a weak D call TRBD2 (6 bases). Trimming removed 0 bases at V and 2 bases at J, with 13 bases between. The CDR3 is 16 residues long. The germline V gene has CDR1 SGHRS and CDR2 YFSETQ. For the CDR3, the DNA is TGCGCCAGCAGCTTGGACGGGGACTCCCTCACAGATACGCAGTATTTT. Translated, it gives CASSLDGDSLTDTQYF.

V usage is TRBV2 and J usage is TRBJ1-3, with D perhaps matching TRBD1 (6 bases). V was clipped by 9 bases and J by 1 base, with 16 bases between them. CDR1 is SNHLY, CDR2 FYNNEI, per germline. The length of the CDR3 is 15 residues. For the CDR3, the DNA is TGTGCCAGGGGACCCTCGACAGGTTCTGGAAACACCATATATTTT. This encodes CARGPSTGSGNTIYF.

This rearrangement joins TRBV11-2 to TRBJ1-2; TRBD1 is a possible D gene (6 bases). Looked up from germline, CDR1 is SGHAT and CDR2 is FQNNGV. CDR3 length equals 14 residues. Trimming took off 5 bases at V and 2 bases at J, with 12 bases between the two ends. CDR3 bases: TGTGCCAGCAGCCCAGGGGACATAAACTATGGCTACACCTTC. Amino acid sequence: CASSPGDINYGYTF.

The rearrangement joins TRBV6-1 to TRBJ1-2; a weak D match, TRBD1 (6 bases). The germline V gene has CDR1 MNHNS and CDR2 SASEGT. This CDR3 comprises 14 residues. Trimming stripped 2 bases from V and 7 bases from J, with 14 bases between. The CDR3 DNA reads as TGTGCCAGCAGTGAACCCGGGACATTCGGTGGCTACACCTTC. It codes for CASSEPGTFGGYTF.

This chain uses TRBV7-9 with TRBJ1-3; D gene unclear. Germline V gene data show CDR1 as SEHNR and CDR2 as FQNEAQ (reference sequence). This CDR3 is 15 amino acids long. V lost 1 base, J lost 0 bases, and 7 bases lay in between. CDR3 sequence: CASSLGGYSGNTIYF. Written as DNA, the CDR3 is TGTGCCAGCAGCTTAGGAGGGTACTCTGGAAACACCATATATTTT.

In the case of this clone: The identical CDR3 is also encoded by other nucleotide sequences in the sample. V gene TRBV11-2 combines with J gene TRBJ1-1; D perhaps matches TRBD1 (5 bases). The CDR3 has 13 residues. Looked up from germline, CDR1 is SGHAT and CDR2 is FQNNGV. V was pared by 0 bases and J by 8 bases, with 10 bases between. Here the CDR3 reads CASSLDRDTEAFF. For the CDR3, the DNA is TGTGCCAGCAGCTTAGACAGGGATACCGAAGCTTTCTTT.

The genes are TRBV4-2 and TRBJ2-1; D is perhaps TRBD1 (6 bases). Germline lookup yields CDR1 LGHNA and CDR2 YNFKEQ. Trimming removed 1 base at V and 9 bases at J, with 13 bases between. This CDR3 contains 14 residues. The CDR3 sequence: CASSQGYRAGEQFF. CDR3 nucleotides: TGTGCCAGCAGCCAAGGCTACAGGGCGGGTGAGCAGTTCTTC.

This chain uses TRBV5-1 with TRBJ2-3, with TRBD1 matching over 7 bases. The V segment lost 0 bases and the J segment 3 bases; nucleotides outside the gene matches: 4. The CDR3 runs to 15 residues. The germline gives CDR1 SGHRS, CDR2 YFSETQ. The CDR3 loop reads CASSLADRETDTQYF. For the CDR3, the DNA is TGCGCCAGCAGCTTGGCCGACAGGGAGACAGATACGCAGTATTTT. The complete variable domain, with remaining parts taken from reference TRBV5-1 and TRBJ2-3, reads KAGVTQTPRYLIKTRGQQVTLSCSPISGHRSVSWYQQTPGQGLQFLFEYFSETQRNKGNFPGRFSGRQFSNSRSEMNVSTLELGDSALYLCASSLADRETDTQYFGPGTRLTVL.

The chain joins TRBV19 to TRBJ2-2, with 7 bases that match TRBD1. Unmatched junction bases numbered 8, after V lost 7 bases and J lost 3 bases. This CDR3 has 15 amino acids. Germline CDR1 reads LNHDA; CDR2 reads SQIVND (reference sequence). The CDR3: CASTPRTGDTGELFF. The CDR3 DNA follows: TGTGCCAGTACTCCGAGGACAGGCGACACCGGGGAGCTGTTTTTT.

V gene TRBV18 combines with J gene TRBJ1-6, with TRBD1 matching over 8 bases. The germline V gene encodes CDR1 KGHSH and CDR2 LQKENI. V shed 5 bases and J 7 bases; nucleotides not matched to a gene: 4. This CDR3 contains 14 residues. The CDR3 region is CASSADRDNSPLHF. In DNA form, the CDR3 reads TGTGCCAGCTCAGCGGACAGGGACAATTCACCCCTCCACTTT.

V gene TRBV7-3 combines with J gene TRBJ2-4, with TRBD2 as a possible D gene (5 bases). This CDR3 region has 16 residues. Trimming left V 2 bases short and J 0 bases short, with 11 bases between. Germline-derived CDR1 and CDR2 are SGHTA and FQGTGA. The CDR3 region has the DNA TGTGCCAGCAGCTTATCCGGGGAACTAGCCAAAAACATTCAGTACTTC. Translated: CASSLSGELAKNIQYF.

Written as DNA, the CDR3 is TGTGCCAGCAGTTTATTTTCGACTAGCGGGGGGGAAGAGACCCAGTACTTC. This codes for CASSLFSTSGGEETQYF. The genes are TRBV28 and TRBJ2-5; 14 bases line up with TRBD2. CDR1 is MDHEN and CDR2 is SYDVKM in the germline V gene. J lost 3 bases, V lost 1 base, and 4 bases had no gene match. The CDR3 loop spans 17 amino acids.

V usage is TRBV19 and J usage is TRBJ2-2, with 7 bases lining up with TRBD2. With V trimmed by 7 bases and J by 3 bases, 14 bases remained unmatched. This CDR3 is built from 17 residues. Germline assignment: CDR1 LNHDA and CDR2 SQIVND (reference sequence). The CDR3: CASKLYGAGADTGELFF. CDR3 coding DNA: TGTGCCAGTAAACTTTACGGGGCGGGAGCGGACACCGGGGAGCTGTTTTTT.